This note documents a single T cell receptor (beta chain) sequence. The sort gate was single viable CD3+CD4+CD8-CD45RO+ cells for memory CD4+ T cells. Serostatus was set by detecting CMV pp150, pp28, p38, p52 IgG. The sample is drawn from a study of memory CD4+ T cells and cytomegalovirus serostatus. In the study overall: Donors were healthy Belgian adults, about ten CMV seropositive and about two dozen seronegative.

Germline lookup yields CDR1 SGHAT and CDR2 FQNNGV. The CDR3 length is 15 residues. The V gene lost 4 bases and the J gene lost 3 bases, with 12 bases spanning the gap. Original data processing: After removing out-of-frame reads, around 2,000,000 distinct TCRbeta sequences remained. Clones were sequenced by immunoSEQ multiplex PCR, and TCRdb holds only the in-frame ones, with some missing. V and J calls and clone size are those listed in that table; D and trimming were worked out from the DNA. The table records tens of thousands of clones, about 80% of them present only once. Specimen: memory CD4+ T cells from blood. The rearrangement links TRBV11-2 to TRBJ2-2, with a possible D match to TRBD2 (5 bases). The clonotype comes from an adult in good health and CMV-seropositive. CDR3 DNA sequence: TGTGCCAGCAGCTCAGTAAGAGGGCACACCGGGGAGCTGTTTTTT. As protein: CASSSVRGHTGELFF.